This entry is about one T cell receptor beta chain. The data originate from a study of Ad26.COV2.S vaccination and SARS-CoV-2 variants. Regarding treatment: 19 received Ad26.COV2.S at low or high dose, single or two shots; 5 received placebo; per-sample allocation not given. The samples were gathered on day 63 after the first injection of vaccine or placebo. The sample came from a Boston adult aged 18-55 years. The data were produced by immunoSEQ multiplex PCR, yet TCRdb's version contains in-frame clones alone and is incomplete. The sample contains 300,000 to 400,000 clones, around four fifths of which appear only once. The sequence derives from a person aged 18-60 years who received the Ad26.COV2.S COVID-19 vaccine or a placebo. The material sequenced was peripheral blood, taken in a trial of Ad26.COV2.S vaccine versus placebo.

Here the CDR3 reads CASSVGTSRNTIYF. The CDR3 DNA is TGTGCCAGCAGCGTGGGGACATCCAGAAACACCATATATTTT. This chain uses TRBV2 with TRBJ1-3; a weak D match, TRBD1 (6 bases). CDR1 and CDR2 from the germline V gene are SNHLY and FYNNEI. Trimming pared 6 bases from V and 5 bases from J, leaving 14 bases between. The CDR3 spans 14 residues.